The 31 T cell receptor beta chains listed next were all sequenced from one sample in a study of T cells in Graves' hyperthyroidism and ophthalmopathy. What was amplified from RNA transcripts were TCR beta CDR3 regions. A set of HTBI primers served as the primers for a first-round RT-PCR of the TCR CDR3. TCRdb fed the multiplex PCR reads into MiXCR, producing one record per CDR3 protein. The sample gives 300,000 to 450,000 distinct CDR3 sequences, around an eighth of which show up once; about 20% is in the top ten. Sequenced material: blood. The source is a man aged 30-40 years with Graves' hyperthyroidism that later progressed to Graves' ophthalmopathy.

This clonotype was detected ten times or more. The CDR3 sequence is CASSIGIASYEQYF. CDR3 nucleotide sequence: TGTGCCAGCAGTATCGGGATTGCTTCCTACGAGCAGTACTTC. J is TRBJ2-7 and V is TRBV11-1; D perhaps matches TRBD2 (5 bases). V shed 6 bases and J shed 1 base, with 13 bases lying between them. This CDR3 has 14 residues. Looked up from germline, CDR1 is SGHAT and CDR2 is FQDESV (reference sequence).

The sample holds many counts of this clonotype. The chain uses TRBV20-1 and TRBJ2-7; 10 bases match TRBD1. This CDR3 region has 12 residues. CDR1 DFQATT and CDR2 SNEGSKA come from the germline V gene (reference sequence). Unmatched junction bases numbered 2, after V lost 7 bases and J lost 2 bases. CDR3 sequence reads: CSVGQGTYEQYF. The CDR3 DNA reads TGCAGTGTGGGACAGGGGACCTACGAGCAGTACTTC.

The genes are TRBV28 and TRBJ2-3; the D is unclear. Germline V gene data show CDR1 as MDHEN and CDR2 as SYDVKM. V lost 10 bases and J 8 bases, leaving 16 bases between the germline ends. The CDR3 loop spans 12 amino acids. The DNA of the CDR3 is TGTGCCATTTCCTTCAATCGACGTACGCAGTATTTT. The encoded protein is CAISFNRRTQYF. The full variable domain, its missing parts supplied by reference TRBV28 and TRBJ2-3, is DVKVTQSSRYLVKRTGEKVFLECVQDMDHENMFWYRQDPGLGLRLIYFSYDVKMKEKGDIPEGYSVSREKKERFSLILESASTNQTSMYLCAISFNRRTQYFGPGTRLTVL.

In this sample, this clonotype turned up many times. V is TRBV18 and J is TRBJ2-1, with D possibly TRBD2 on 6 matching bases. V was cut by 5 bases and J by 0 bases, with 11 bases left in between. The length of the CDR3 is 15 residues. Germline V gene lookup returns CDR1 KGHSH and CDR2 LQKENI. CDR3 amino acids: CASSASSDSYNEQFF. As DNA, the CDR3 is TGTGCCAGCTCAGCCTCTAGCGACTCCTACAATGAGCAGTTCTTC.

The chain is built from TRBV28 and TRBJ2-1, with D perhaps TRBD2 (5 bases). Trimming stripped 6 bases from V and 0 bases from J, with 12 bases between. Per germline, CDR1 MDHEN and CDR2 SYDVKM. This CDR3 contains 15 residues. The CDR3 here is CASSKERSSYNEQFF. CDR3 bases: TGTGCCAGCAGCAAGGAGCGGAGCTCCTACAATGAGCAGTTCTTC.

This clonotype came up a few times. This sequence joins TRBV6-2 or TRBV6-3 and TRBJ1-6; 8 positions match TRBD1. This CDR3 spans 16 amino acids. V shed 5 bases, J shed 4 bases, and the junction held 7 bases outside the gene matches. The germline V gene encodes CDR1 MNHEY and CDR2 SVGEGT. The CDR3: CASSEDRGEYNSPLHF. In nucleotides, the CDR3 is TGTGCCAGCAGTGAAGACAGGGGCGAGTATAATTCACCCCTCCACTTT.

Turning to this clonotype: Given a much more abundant clone one base away, this may be a read error. The chain couples TRBV28 to TRBJ2-7, with D perhaps TRBD1 (5 bases). Trimming pared 6 bases from V and 2 bases from J, leaving 14 bases between. CDR1 and CDR2 (germline): MDHEN, SYDVKM. The CDR3 has 14 residues. CDR3 residues: CASSSRTYTYEQYF. CDR3 DNA: TGTGCCAGCAGCTCCCGGACATATACCTACGAGCAGTACTTC.

This clonotype was picked up a small number of times. CDR3 bases: TGTGCTAGTGGTTTGGCTCATCTCGGGCGGGAAAAACTGTTTTTT. Amino acids: CASGLAHLGREKLFF. The gene calls are TRBV12-5 and TRBJ1-4, with D unclear. Germline-derived CDR1 and CDR2 are LGHNT and FRNRAP. This CDR3 is 15 amino acids long. V shed 1 base and J shed 8 bases, with 14 bases lying between them.

This clonotype showed up many times. J is TRBJ2-1 and V is TRBV5-5; 10 nucleotides agree with TRBD1. The CDR3 has 16 amino acids. V lost 2 bases and J lost 5; bases outside the gene matches: 7. Germline assignment: CDR1 SGHKS and CDR2 YYEKEE (reference sequence). The CDR3 sequence is CASSFPAGQGDNEQFF. CDR3 nucleotides: TGTGCCAGCAGCTTCCCCGCCGGACAGGGGGACAATGAGCAGTTCTTC. The full variable domain, in which reference TRBV5-5 and TRBJ2-1 provide the parts outside the CDR3, is DAGVTQSPTHLIKTRGQQVTLRCSPISGHKSVSWYQQVLGQGPQFIFQYYEKEERGRGNFPDRFSARQFPNYSSELNVNALLLGDSALYLCASSFPAGQGDNEQFFGPGTRLTVL.

This clonotype was seen many times. The J gene is TRBJ2-1, the V gene TRBV20-1; D not resolved. The CDR3 length is 16 residues. Deletions cut 2 bases from V and 3 bases from J, with 17 bases between. Germline-derived CDR1 and CDR2 are DFQATT and SNEGSKA (reference sequence). CDR3 bases: TGCAGTGCTAGACGACCGGTCGGGTTTTTCTACAATGAGCAGTTCTTC. It specifies CSARRPVGFFYNEQFF.

This clonotype has just a few counts. The chain carries TRBV7-9 and TRBJ1-2, with D unresolved. Germline assignment: CDR1 SEHNR and CDR2 FQNEAQ (reference sequence). Deletions cut 1 base from V and 5 bases from J, with 11 bases between. The CDR3 extends over 14 amino acids. The CDR3 region has the DNA TGTGCCAGCAGCTTAGGATTTTTCCCATATGGCTACACCTTC. It yields the protein CASSLGFFPYGYTF.

This clonotype has a handful of counts. The CDR3 bases are TGCAGTGCTAGAGACAAGACAGGGGGTGGAACTGAAGCTTTCTTT. It translates to CSARDKTGGGTEAFF. The chain recombines TRBV20-1 with TRBJ1-1; 9 nucleotides match TRBD1. Germline CDR1 reads DFQATT; CDR2 reads SNEGSKA (reference sequence). With 0 bases clipped from V and 5 bases from J, the junction kept 7 bases outside the gene matches. The CDR3 covers 15 residues.

This clonotype has a count of ten or more. The chain uses TRBV24-1 and TRBJ1-5; unclear D gene. V lost 4 bases to trimming and J lost 5 bases, with 5 bases between them. From germline, CDR1 is KGHDR and CDR2 SFDVKD. The CDR3 length is 12 residues. The CDR3 spells CATSDGYQPQHF. Here the CDR3 DNA reads TGTGCCACCAGTGACGGTTATCAGCCCCAGCATTTT.

V gene TRBV9 combines with J gene TRBJ1-3, with D unresolved. Trimming pared 4 bases from V and 0 bases from J, leaving 11 bases between. CDR3 length: 15 amino acids. From germline, CDR1 is SGDLS and CDR2 YYNGEE. The chain's CDR3 is CASSPRKDSGNTIYF. The CDR3 bases are TGTGCCAGCAGCCCTCGAAAAGACTCTGGAAACACCATATATTTT. The complete variable domain, with remaining parts taken from reference TRBV9 and TRBJ1-3, reads DSGVTQTPKHLITATGQRVTLRCSPRSGDLSVYWYQQSLDQGLQFLIQYYNGEERAKGNILERFSAQQFPDLHSELNLSSLELGDSALYFCASSPRKDSGNTIYFGEGSWLTVV.

This sequence joins TRBV20-1 and TRBJ2-5; D is possibly TRBD1 or TRBD2 (5 bases each). Trimming left V 0 bases short and J 3 bases short, with 14 bases between. Germline CDR1 DFQATT, CDR2 SNEGSKA (reference sequence). The CDR3 is 15 residues long. CDR3 protein: CSAREFRGPEETQYF. The CDR3 nucleotides are TGCAGTGCTAGAGAATTTCGGGGCCCCGAAGAGACCCAGTACTTC.

The sample holds many counts of this clonotype. The rearrangement uses TRBV4-1 and TRBJ2-1, with D tentatively TRBD1 or TRBD2 (6 bases each). V dropped 4 bases and J dropped 9 bases, with 16 bases sitting between them. CDR1 is MGHRA and CDR2 is YSYEKL in the germline V gene. The CDR3 is 14 amino acids. CDR3 bases: TGCGCCAGCAGCCCTCATTCGGGGGCGAGTGAGCAGTTCTTC. Protein sequence: CASSPHSGASEQFF.

This clonotype has ten or more counts. The CDR3 nucleotides read TGTGCCAGCAGAGGGGGACCGAACACCGGGGAGCTGTTTTTT. Its translation is CASRGGPNTGELFF. V and J are TRBV11-3 and TRBJ2-2; the D gene is possibly TRBD1 (6 bases). Germline V CDR1 and CDR2: SGHNT, YENEEA. V shed 6 bases and J shed 0 bases, with 8 bases lying between them. The CDR3 has 14 residues.

In this sample, this clonotype turned up many times. CDR3 coding DNA: TGTGCCAGCAGCGGGGGGAGCTCCTACAATGAGCAGTTCTTC. Residues: CASSGGSSYNEQFF. The genes are TRBV5-6 and TRBJ2-1; weak D call: TRBD2 (6 bases). Trimming pared 4 bases from V and 0 bases from J, leaving 8 bases between. Germline CDR1 is SGHDT and CDR2 is YYEEEE. The CDR3 is 14 residues long.

The rearrangement links TRBV18 to TRBJ1-5, with D possibly being TRBD1 (6 bases). This CDR3 spans 14 amino acids. Germline V CDR1 and CDR2: KGHSH, LQKENI. V was clipped by 3 bases and J by 4 bases, with 10 bases between them. The CDR3 DNA reads TGTGCCAGCTCACCCGGACAGTGGAATCAGCCCCAGCATTTT. This codes for CASSPGQWNQPQHF. Together with reference TRBV18 and TRBJ1-5, the CDR3 gives the full variable domain: NAGVMQNPRHLVRRRGQEARLRCSPMKGHSHVYWYRQLPEEGLKFMVYLQKENIIDESGMPKERFSAEFPKEGPSILRIQQVVRGDSAAYFCASSPGQWNQPQHFGDGTRLSIL.

This clonotype was seen many times. CDR3: CASSLRGGNSPLHF. The DNA of the CDR3 is TGTGCCAGCAGCTTAAGGGGTGGCAATTCACCCCTCCACTTT. This chain links TRBV11-3 with TRBJ1-6; tentative D call: TRBD1 (5 bases). The CDR3 contains 14 residues. Per germline, CDR1 SGHNT and CDR2 YENEEA. With 2 bases removed from V and 7 bases from J, the gap between germline ends came to 9 bases.

This clonotype was counted many times. The V call is TRBV5-1, the J call TRBJ2-1, with D possibly TRBD1 on 6 matching bases. This CDR3 region has 11 residues. Trimming took off 4 bases at V and 10 bases at J, with 9 bases between the two ends. CDR1 SGHRS and CDR2 YFSETQ come from the germline V gene. Here the CDR3 reads CASSTGQEQFF. CDR3 sequence (DNA): TGCGCCAGCAGCACCGGACAGGAGCAGTTCTTC.

This chain uses TRBV18 with TRBJ2-3, with 10 bases that match TRBD1. The V segment lost 3 bases and the J segment 4 bases; nucleotides outside the gene matches: 4. The CDR3 has 15 amino acids. Germline CDR1 reads KGHSH; CDR2 reads LQKENI. In DNA, the CDR3 is TGTGCCAGCTCACCGGGACAGGGGATGTCAGATACGCAGTATTTT. This encodes CASSPGQGMSDTQYF.

There are many counts of this clonotype. The chain joins TRBV28 to TRBJ1-1, with 7 bases matching TRBD1. CDR1 MDHEN and CDR2 SYDVKM come from the germline V gene. The CDR3 has 15 amino acids. After removal of 5 bases from V and 4 bases from J, the junction contained 10 bases not matched to a gene. The CDR3 sequence is CASSPTDREGTEAFF. CDR3 bases: TGTGCCAGCAGTCCGACCGACAGGGAGGGCACTGAAGCTTTCTTT. The variable domain in full, completed from reference TRBV28 and TRBJ1-1, reads DVKVTQSSRYLVKRTGEKVFLECVQDMDHENMFWYRQDPGLGLRLIYFSYDVKMKEKGDIPEGYSVSREKKERFSLILESASTNQTSMYLCASSPTDREGTEAFFGQGTRLTVV.

This clonotype was detected only a few times. The rearrangement links TRBV19 to TRBJ1-4; D might be TRBD1 (5 bases). Germline V gene sequence: CDR1 LNHDA, CDR2 SQIVND (reference sequence). The CDR3 runs to 14 residues. V was clipped by 5 bases and J by 7 bases, with 14 bases between them. The CDR3 region is CASSRTGTGEKLFF. For the CDR3, the DNA is TGTGCCAGTAGTCGTACGGGGACTGGTGAAAAACTGTTTTTT.

This clonotype occurred many times. The rearrangement uses TRBV14 and TRBJ2-5; D is unclear. Trimming removed 4 bases from V and 4 bases from J, with 13 bases in between. CDR3 length: 14 amino acids. Per germline, CDR1 SGHDN and CDR2 FVKESK. The CDR3 reads CASSLYRASETQYF. CDR3 DNA sequence: TGTGCCAGCAGCCTCTACCGCGCTTCAGAGACCCAGTACTTC.

This clonotype was detected many times. The chain uses TRBV10-3 and TRBJ1-1, with TRBD1 as a possible D gene (5 bases). Germline V gene sequence: CDR1 ENHRY, CDR2 SYGVKD. The CDR3 consists of 13 residues. V was shortened by 10 bases and J by 7 bases, with 19 bases between the two germline ends. CDR3: CATSHAGDFEAFF. In nucleotides, the CDR3 is TGTGCCACCTCCCACGCGGGGGATTTTGAAGCTTTCTTT.

This clonotype has ten or more counts. This rearrangement joins TRBV13 to TRBJ1-1; TRBD1 is a possible D gene (5 bases). The germline CDR1 and CDR2 sequences are PRHDT and FYEKMQ (reference sequence). V lost 8 bases to trimming and J lost 5 bases, with 15 bases between them. The CDR3 contains 13 residues. CDR3 sequence reads: CASGRGGGTEAFF. The CDR3 bases are TGTGCCAGCGGACGCGGGGGAGGGACTGAAGCTTTCTTT. The entire variable domain, with the rest obtained from reference TRBV13 and TRBJ1-1, is as follows: AAGVIQSPRHLIKEKRETATLKCYPIPRHDTVYWYQQGPGQDPQFLISFYEKMQSDKGSIPDRFSAQQFSDYHSELNMSSLELGDSALYFCASGRGGGTEAFFGQGTRLTVV.

This chain connects TRBV9 to TRBJ1-4; D perhaps matches TRBD1 (6 bases). Per germline, CDR1 SGDLS and CDR2 YYNGEE. V shed 4 bases and J shed 0 bases, with 13 bases lying between them. The CDR3 consists of 16 residues. CDR3 in amino acids: CASSSRGTATNEKLFF. DNA for the CDR3: TGTGCCAGCAGCTCCAGGGGTACAGCAACTAATGAAAAACTGTTTTTT. The full variable domain, with the rest looked up from reference TRBV9 and TRBJ1-4, is DSGVTQTPKHLITATGQRVTLRCSPRSGDLSVYWYQQSLDQGLQFLIQYYNGEERAKGNILERFSAQQFPDLHSELNLSSLELGDSALYFCASSSRGTATNEKLFFGSGTQLSVL.

A single count supports this clonotype. This chain connects TRBV19 to TRBJ1-5, with TRBD1 matching over 9 bases. J gave up 5 bases and V 4 bases, and 9 bases lay outside the gene matches. The CDR3 runs to 16 residues. The germline V gene encodes CDR1 LNHDA and CDR2 SQIVND (reference sequence). CDR3 coding DNA: TGTGCCAGTAGTACCACCGGGACAGGGACGGATCAGCCCCAGCATTTT. The encoded protein is CASSTTGTGTDQPQHF.

The V call is TRBV5-8, the J call TRBJ2-7; TRBD2 might be the D (7 bases). Germline assignment: CDR1 SGHTS and CDR2 YDEGEE. V lost 2 bases, J lost 6 bases, and 15 bases lay in between. The CDR3 runs to 14 residues. The CDR3 bases are TGTGCCAGCAGCTTCGGTTGGGGGGGCAGCGAGCAGTACTTC. Its protein product is CASSFGWGGSEQYF. Looking up the rest from reference TRBV5-8 and TRBJ2-7 gives the full variable domain: EAGVTQSPTHLIKTRGQQATLRCSPISGHTSVYWYQQALGLGLQFLLWYDEGEERNRGNFPPRFSGRQFPNYSSELNVNALELEDSALYLCASSFGWGGSEQYFGPGTRLTVT.

Of note for this clonotype: Possible read error: a much larger clone is one base away. This chain's CDR3 is CASSPHRETQYF. The CDR3, as DNA: TGTGCCAGCAGCCCTCATAGGGAGACCCAGTACTTC. The V call is TRBV7-9, the J call TRBJ2-5; D remains ambiguous. The ends were cut back, 5 bases at V and 5 bases at J, with 9 bases in the middle. The CDR3 contains 12 residues. CDR1 is SEHNR and CDR2 is FQNEAQ in the germline V gene (reference sequence).